These 24 T cell receptor beta chains were sequenced from one sample in a study of T cells in localized non-small cell lung cancer. Assay used: immunoSEQ multiplex PCR; TCRdb lists only in-frame clones, some missing. The data contain tens of thousands of clones, roughly 84% of them seen just once; the ten biggest clones take up approximately 5.1%. Sequencing used PBMCs, obtained before any cancer treatment. The receptors come from a man between 40 and 69 years old with stage II lung adenocarcinoma.

This CDR3 reads CASSIVWARDTQYF. The CDR3 DNA follows: TGTGCCAGTAGTATAGTTTGGGCGCGGGATACGCAGTATTTT. The rearrangement links TRBV19 to TRBJ2-3; no clear D. V lost 1 base, J lost 6 bases, and 11 bases lay in between. The CDR3 spans 14 residues. Germline CDR1 is LNHDA and CDR2 is SQIVND (reference sequence).

This clone has a handful of counts. The V and J genes are TRBV11-3 and TRBJ2-7; 8 bases match TRBD2. Germline V gives CDR1 SGHNT, CDR2 YENEEA. The CDR3 runs to 18 residues. The trim removed 0 bases at V and 2 bases at J, leaving 12 bases unmatched. CDR3 amino acids: CASSLDRVAGGYPYEQYF. CDR3 DNA: TGTGCCAGCAGCTTAGATCGGGTGGCGGGAGGCTACCCCTACGAGCAGTACTTC.

The chain combines TRBV7-8 with TRBJ2-7; possibly TRBD1 or TRBD2 for D (5 bases each). The ends were cut back, 6 bases at V and 0 bases at J, with 15 bases in the middle. Germline V gene lookup returns CDR1 SGHVS and CDR2 FQNEAQ. The CDR3 covers 15 residues. The CDR3: CASSPRGRSSYEQYF. The CDR3 DNA reads as TGTGCCAGCAGTCCCCGGGGCAGAAGCTCCTACGAGCAGTACTTC.

The chain couples TRBV7-8 to TRBJ2-2, with D tentatively TRBD2 (6 bases). Germline V gene data show CDR1 as SGHVS and CDR2 as FQNEAQ. The V gene lost 7 bases and the J gene lost 5 bases, with 11 bases spanning the gap. The CDR3 consists of 13 residues. The CDR3 sequence: CASIAGITGELFF. The CDR3 DNA sequence: TGTGCCAGCATCGCGGGGATTACCGGGGAGCTGTTTTTT. Using reference TRBV7-8 and TRBJ2-2 for the parts outside the CDR3, the full variable domain is GAGVSQSPRYKVAKRGQDVALRCDPISGHVSLFWYQQALGQGPEFLTYFQNEAQLDKSGLPSDRFFAERPEGSVSTLKIQRTQQEDSAVYLCASIAGITGELFFGEGSRLTVL.

The rearrangement uses TRBV7-8 and TRBJ1-4; D gene uncertain. This CDR3 comprises 17 residues. In germline, CDR1 is SGHVS, CDR2 FQNEAQ. Trimming left V 4 bases short and J 2 bases short, with 17 bases between. The CDR3 reads CASSSVFPDGTNEKLFF. CDR3 in DNA: TGTGCCAGCAGCTCCGTCTTTCCGGACGGGACTAATGAAAAACTGTTTTTT.

This chain connects TRBV7-3 to TRBJ2-1, with 10 bases lining up with TRBD2. V shed 3 bases and J 8 bases; nucleotides not matched to a gene: 10. The CDR3 is 16 residues long. Germline V lookup: CDR1 SGHTA, CDR2 FQGTGA. CDR3 nucleotides: TGTGCCAGCAGCTTGACTAGCGGGTCGAGTTATTATGAGCAGTTCTTC. Its protein product is CASSLTSGSSYYEQFF.

The chain employs TRBV11-3 and TRBJ1-3, with unresolved D. Trimming pared 3 bases from V and 7 bases from J, leaving 13 bases between. CDR3 length: 14 amino acids. CDR1 and CDR2 from the germline V gene are SGHNT and YENEEA. CDR3 nucleotide sequence: TGTGCCAGCAGCTTTTCTAGAAGTGGGAACACCATATATTTT. Amino acids: CASSFSRSGNTIYF.

This clone was seen once. The rearrangement uses TRBV6-6 and TRBJ1-1; unclear D gene. Trimming removed 2 bases from V and 7 bases from J, with 14 bases in between. The CDR3 has 14 amino acids. Looked up from germline, CDR1 is MNHNY and CDR2 is SVGAGI (reference sequence). In DNA, the CDR3 is TGTGCCAGCAGTTACCCTGCCGCAGGCGGTGAAGCTTTCTTT. It specifies CASSYPAAGGEAFF.

Only one count was recorded for this clone. This chain connects TRBV25-1 to TRBJ1-2; 10 bases line up with TRBD1. Looked up from germline, CDR1 is MGHDK and CDR2 is SYGVNS. J lost 1 base, V lost 4 bases, and 3 bases had no gene match. The CDR3 is made up of 15 amino acids. In DNA form, the CDR3 reads TGTGCCAGCAGTGCGGGACAGGGGCGTAACTATGGCTACACCTTC. This translates into CASSAGQGRNYGYTF.

The CDR3 region has the DNA TGTGCCAGCAGGGCTTCCGGCAATCAGCCCCAGCATTTT. This codes for CASRASGNQPQHF. The chain links TRBV25-1 to TRBJ1-5, with D hard to call. Germline CDR1 reads MGHDK; CDR2 reads SYGVNS. The ends were cut back, 6 bases at V and 2 bases at J, with 8 bases in the middle. This CDR3 comprises 13 residues. Combining the CDR3 with reference TRBV25-1 and TRBJ1-5 gives the whole variable domain EADIYQTPRYLVIGTGKKITLECSQTMGHDKMYWYQQDPGMELHLIHYSYGVNSTEKGDLSSESTVSRIRTEHFPLTLESARPSHTSQYLCASRASGNQPQHFGDGTRLSIL.

The genes are TRBV19 and TRBJ1-1; no clear D gene. Trimming stripped 5 bases from V and 6 bases from J, with 13 bases between. Germline lookup yields CDR1 LNHDA and CDR2 SQIVND (reference sequence). This CDR3 has 13 amino acids. The CDR3 sequence: CASSYDPLPEAFF. CDR3 sequence (DNA): TGTGCCAGTAGTTACGACCCCCTTCCTGAAGCTTTCTTT.

The V and J genes are TRBV5-4 and TRBJ2-1, with 8 bases matching TRBD2. Germline V gives CDR1 SGHNT, CDR2 YYREEE (reference sequence). With 3 bases clipped from V and 6 bases from J, the junction kept 8 bases outside the gene matches. CDR3 length equals 15 residues. The CDR3 coding sequence is TGTGCCAGCAGCTCGTGGCAGCGGGAGACCAATGAGCAGTTCTTC. This gives the protein CASSSWQRETNEQFF.

This clone was picked up one time. V gene TRBV2 combines with J gene TRBJ1-1; no clear D gene. The CDR3 is 14 amino acids. The V and J ends lost 6 bases and 5 bases respectively, with 16 bases between them. Germline V CDR1 and CDR2: SNHLY, FYNNEI. CDR3 sequence (DNA): TGTGCCAGCAGCGACGGAACCTTTGGGACTGAAGCTTTCTTT. This gives the protein CASSDGTFGTEAFF.

This chain links TRBV4-2 with TRBJ2-5, with 10 bases identical to TRBD1. Trimming cost V 0 bases and J 0 bases; bases outside gene matches: 4. The length of the CDR3 is 17 residues. Germline V gene sequence: CDR1 LGHNA, CDR2 YNFKEQ. Here the CDR3 reads CASSQEPGTGDQETQYF. The CDR3 region has the DNA TGTGCCAGCAGCCAAGAACCCGGGACAGGGGACCAAGAGACCCAGTACTTC.

This clone has just a few counts. The chain joins TRBV19 to TRBJ2-1; 12 nucleotides match TRBD2. The CDR3 consists of 16 residues. Trimming took 3 bases from V and 4 from J; bases not matched to a gene: 4. The germline gives CDR1 LNHDA, CDR2 SQIVND (reference sequence). The CDR3 here is CASSIPSGGAYNEQFF. The DNA for the CDR3 is TGTGCCAGTAGTATCCCTAGCGGGGGGGCGTACAATGAGCAGTTCTTC.

This clone was counted between two and nine times. The rearrangement uses TRBV9 and TRBJ2-5; 10 nucleotides align to TRBD1. Germline V lookup: CDR1 SGDLS, CDR2 YYNGEE. The V segment lost 3 bases and the J segment 0 bases; nucleotides outside the gene matches: 11. This CDR3 has 18 residues. CDR3 amino acids: CASSAGTGDLTHQETQYF. For the CDR3, the DNA is TGTGCCAGCAGCGCTGGGACAGGGGATCTGACCCACCAAGAGACCCAGTACTTC.

The V and J genes are TRBV7-8 and TRBJ1-5, with 8 bases identical to TRBD1. Germline V CDR1 and CDR2: SGHVS, FQNEAQ. The CDR3 covers 16 residues. V lost 1 base and J lost 5; bases outside the gene matches: 7. The CDR3 is CASSLVRDRGHQPQHF. CDR3 DNA sequence: TGTGCCAGCAGCTTAGTAAGAGACAGGGGTCATCAGCCCCAGCATTTT. Full variable domain (remainder filled in from reference TRBV7-8 and TRBJ1-5): GAGVSQSPRYKVAKRGQDVALRCDPISGHVSLFWYQQALGQGPEFLTYFQNEAQLDKSGLPSDRFFAERPEGSVSTLKIQRTQQEDSAVYLCASSLVRDRGHQPQHFGDGTRLSIL.

The chain employs TRBV7-2 and TRBJ2-5; the D gene is possibly TRBD1 (7 bases). The CDR3 length is 15 residues. CDR1 is SGHTA and CDR2 is FQGNSA in the germline V gene. V was trimmed by 5 bases and J by 5 bases, leaving 18 bases between them. DNA for the CDR3: TGTGCCAGCAGCCTCCCCCAGGGGGGCCCGGAGACCCAGTACTTC. Its translation is CASSLPQGGPETQYF.

The chain combines TRBV6-5 with TRBJ1-2; D gene uncertain. CDR1 is MNHEY, CDR2 SVGAGI, per germline. Trimming pared 3 bases from V and 8 bases from J, leaving 16 bases between. The CDR3 has 14 residues. The CDR3 loop reads CASSYSGRSNGYTF. CDR3 DNA: TGTGCCAGCAGTTATTCAGGCCGATCGAACGGCTACACCTTC.

The rearrangement links TRBV5-5 to TRBJ1-1; D is unclear. The CDR3 contains 16 residues. Trimming took off 7 bases at V and 0 bases at J, with 19 bases between the two ends. Germline CDR1 reads SGHKS; CDR2 reads YYEKEE (reference sequence). The CDR3, as DNA: TGTGCCAGCGGACGGGGAGGAGACTTCATGAACACTGAAGCTTTCTTT. Its translation: CASGRGGDFMNTEAFF.

CDR3 DNA sequence: TGTGCCAGCAGTGCCATGGGACAGGGAAGATCTGGAAACACCATATATTTT. Its translation: CASSAMGQGRSGNTIYF. The chain combines TRBV6-1 with TRBJ1-3; 9 positions match TRBD1. CDR3 length: 17 amino acids. Germline V gene sequence: CDR1 MNHNS, CDR2 SASEGT. V was pared by 4 bases and J by 1 base, with 8 bases of the junction left unmatched.

The chain couples TRBV5-4 to TRBJ2-1; 9 positions agree with TRBD2. CDR3 length: 15 residues. Trimming cost V 1 base and J 5 bases; bases outside gene matches: 4. Germline CDR1 reads SGHNT; CDR2 reads YYREEE (reference sequence). The CDR3 here is CASSLRAGGNNEQFF. The CDR3 coding sequence is TGTGCCAGCAGCTTGAGAGCGGGAGGAAACAATGAGCAGTTCTTC.

This sequence joins TRBV7-2 and TRBJ2-1, with D perhaps matching TRBD2 (6 bases). Trimming took 5 bases from V and 9 from J, leaving 14 bases between them. CDR1 SGHTA and CDR2 FQGNSA come from the germline V gene. The CDR3 loop spans 13 amino acids. CDR3 DNA sequence: TGTGCCAGCAGCCGTATAAAGGAGGGTGAGCAGTTCTTC. It encodes CASSRIKEGEQFF.

This clone is medium-sized within its sample. The rearrangement links TRBV12-5 to TRBJ1-5; 8 nucleotides line up with TRBD1. The CDR3 has 16 amino acids. The ends lost 3 bases at V and 4 bases at J; junction bases unmatched: 8. Germline CDR1 and CDR2: LGHNT and FRNRAP. In DNA form, the CDR3 reads TGTGCTAGTGGTTTCGGGCAGGGGGCAGGGAATCAGCCCCAGCATTTT. This codes for CASGFGQGAGNQPQHF.